The next 9 T cell receptor beta chains were all read from a single sample in a study of early T cells in non-severe SARS-CoV-2 infection. MiXCR, run by TCRdb on the 5' RACE reads, gives a single entry per CDR3 protein. The sample carries some 96,000 distinct CDR3 sequences, under 15% recorded once. The specimen sequenced was whole blood. The receptors derive from an adult who was a healthcare worker with PCR-confirmed SARS-CoV-2 infection or an uninfected control (not recorded which).

This clonotype was observed a handful of times. The chain is built from TRBV12-3 or TRBV12-4 and TRBJ2-3, with D possibly being TRBD1 (5 bases). The CDR3 has 13 amino acids. V lost 9 bases and J 3 bases, leaving 13 bases between the germline ends. Here the CDR3 reads CASNRQSTDTQYF. The CDR3 DNA follows: TGTGCCAGTAATCGACAGTCAACAGATACGCAGTATTTT.

This clonotype has a handful of counts. The J gene is TRBJ2-1, the V gene TRBV29-1; D unresolved. CDR1 is SQVTM, CDR2 ANQGSEA, per germline. The CDR3 is 13 residues long. V shed 5 bases and J shed 10 bases, with 18 bases lying between them. The CDR3 region is CSVNPDRDGEQFF. The CDR3 bases are TGCAGCGTTAACCCGGACCGTGATGGGGAGCAGTTCTTC.

This chain links TRBV9 with TRBJ2-7; TRBD1 aligns across 11 bases. The germline CDR1 and CDR2 sequences are SGDLS and YYNGEE. J was trimmed by 2 bases and V by 2 bases; bases with no gene match: 0. This CDR3 is 14 amino acids long. CDR3 sequence reads: CASSVGQGAYEQYF. The CDR3 DNA follows: TGTGCCAGCAGCGTGGGACAGGGGGCCTACGAGCAGTACTTC.

This clonotype was seen a few times. This chain uses TRBV20-1 with TRBJ2-7; 12 nucleotides align to TRBD2. The V gene's germline CDR1 is DFQATT and CDR2 SNEGSKA (reference sequence). This CDR3 is built from 14 residues. The V and J ends lost 3 bases and 4 bases, in that order; junction bases with no gene match: 4. The CDR3 DNA reads TGCAGTGCTAGGCGGACTAGCGGGAAATACGAGCAGTACTTC. It is translated as CSARRTSGKYEQYF.

The rearrangement joins TRBV10-3 to TRBJ2-7, with D perhaps matching TRBD1 or TRBD2 (6 bases each). V was cut by 3 bases and J by 6 bases, with 12 bases left in between. The CDR3 contains 13 residues. In germline, CDR1 is ENHRY, CDR2 SYGVKD. The CDR3 loop is CAISDLQGGEQYF. CDR3 coding DNA: TGTGCCATCAGTGATCTACAGGGAGGCGAGCAGTACTTC.

This clonotype was observed many times. The chain has TRBV7-2 and TRBJ1-5; TRBD1 is a possible D gene (5 bases). The germline V and J ends were trimmed by 6 bases and 5 bases, with 14 bases remaining between them. The germline gives CDR1 SGHTA, CDR2 FQGNSA. The CDR3 spans 14 residues. CDR3 in DNA: TGTGCCAGCAGTTTGGATGGGGGGTATCAGCCCCAGCATTTT. It translates to CASSLDGGYQPQHF.

V is TRBV5-8 and J is TRBJ1-2; the D gene is possibly TRBD1 (5 bases). The CDR3 spans 14 residues. The germline gives CDR1 SGHTS, CDR2 YDEGEE. V was clipped by 2 bases and J by 5 bases, with 13 bases between them. CDR3: CASSLRGSGYGYTF. CDR3 nucleotides: TGTGCCAGCAGCTTACGGGGGTCTGGGTATGGCTACACCTTC.

This clonotype has at least ten counts. The rearrangement uses TRBV5-5 and TRBJ1-2, with D hard to call. Trimming pared 2 bases from V and 4 bases from J, leaving 18 bases between. This CDR3 has 16 amino acids. Germline CDR1 reads SGHKS; CDR2 reads YYEKEE (reference sequence). This CDR3 is CASSFSGGDQGYGYTF. The DNA of the CDR3 is TGTGCCAGCAGCTTCAGTGGCGGGGATCAAGGCTATGGCTACACCTTC.

DNA of the CDR3: TGTGCCAGCCAGGGATTCCATGGCTACACCTTC. As protein: CASQGFHGYTF. The chain joins TRBV19 to TRBJ1-2; TRBD1 is a possible D gene (5 bases). Trimming removed 9 bases from V and 6 bases from J, with 11 bases in between. This CDR3 is built from 11 residues. Germline V gene data show CDR1 as LNHDA and CDR2 as SQIVND (reference sequence).